Following are 17 T cell receptor beta chains from one sample sequenced in a study of tumor-infiltrating lymphocytes in primary liver carcinoma. Using a constant-region primer together with ProtoScript II reverse transcriptase, TCR beta cDNA was made from roughly 500 ng of total RNA. Libraries of TCR beta came from three nested multiplex PCR rounds with slightly modified ARM-PCR. Two initial PCR rounds of around 10 cycles each paired TRBV1-TRBV30 forward primers with a C-beta reverse primer. MiXCR was run by TCRdb on the multiplex PCR reads, yielding one entry per CDR3 protein. The table lists about 54,000 distinct CDR3 sequences, 70% to 85% of them singletons. Co-extracting RNA and DNA was done with roughly 17-34 mg of unsorted bulk tissue as input. Sequencing was done on a sample of liver tumor tissue from sampling region 2. Sample subset: tumor region T2, inferior pole. The receptors were sampled from a man aged 35-49 years with primary liver carcinoma and hepatitis B virus infection.

The chain uses TRBV7-2 and TRBJ2-7, with TRBD2 identical over 9 bases. The germline gives CDR1 SGHTA, CDR2 FQGNSA. There are 17 residues in the CDR3. V shed 2 bases, J shed 3 bases, and the junction held 11 bases outside the gene matches. CDR3 sequence: CASSLRGRLAVNYEQYF. The CDR3 DNA reads as TGTGCCAGCAGCTTACGCGGCAGACTAGCGGTAAACTACGAGCAGTACTTC.

Turning to this clonotype: The junction does not match germline at one end; this may be a read error. The chain links TRBV29-1 to TRBJ2-3; D ambiguous. The CDR3 has 13 amino acids. Germline CDR1 reads SQVTM; CDR2 reads ANQGSEA. The CDR3: CSWVIRSADTLYF. CDR3 sequence (DNA): TGCAGCTGGGTGATCAGGAGCGCAGATACGCTGTATTTT.

A remark on this clonotype: At one of its ends the junction is not consistent with the germline gene, which may arise from a read error. The chain joins TRBV11-1 to TRBJ2-1; 8 bases align to TRBD2. From germline, CDR1 is SGHAT and CDR2 FQDESV (reference sequence). The CDR3 totals 17 residues. The CDR3 is CTSSLGLVGEVDNERFF. In nucleotides, the CDR3 is TGTACCAGCAGCCTGGGACTAGTGGGAGAAGTTGACAATGAGCGGTTCTTC.

A word on this clonotype: This may be a read error, as it is one base from a much larger clone. This chain joins TRBV30 and TRBJ2-6; possibly TRBD2 for D (6 bases). V was pared by 4 bases and J by 1 base, with 11 bases between. The CDR3 loop spans 15 amino acids. Per germline, CDR1 GTSNPN and CDR2 SVGIG (reference sequence). The CDR3 here is CAWKQEGSGANVLTF. The CDR3 nucleotides are TGTGCCTGGAAACAGGAGGGGTCTGGGGCCAACGTCCTGACTTTC. The full variable domain, completed using reference TRBV30 and TRBJ2-6, is SQTIHQWPATLVQPVGSPLSLECTVEGTSNPNLYWYRQAAGRGLQLLFYSVGIGQISSEVPQNLSASRPQDRQFILSSKKLLLSDSGFYLCAWKQEGSGANVLTFGAGSRLTVL.

In the case of this clonotype: A read error may account for a junction end that differs from germline. The rearrangement joins TRBV6-5 to TRBJ1-1; no reliable D call. Germline V gene sequence: CDR1 MNHEY, CDR2 SVGAGI. The CDR3 runs to 16 residues. The CDR3 nucleotides read TGTGCCAGCGGCCCCGGAGACGACATCAGGAACACTGATGCTTTCTTT. Translating it yields CASGPGDDIRNTDAFF.

About this clonotype: The CDR3 does not end in the conserved phenylalanine or tryptophan, so this is likely a read error. This chain connects TRBV4-2 to TRBJ2-1; TRBD1 might be the D (6 bases). Germline values: CDR1 LGHNA, CDR2 YNFKEQ. V was cut by 5 bases and J by 11 bases, with 25 bases left in between. The CDR3 runs 16 residues. This chain's CDR3 is CASSIGFGGPWDKQFL. The DNA for the CDR3 is TGTGCCAGCAGCATCGGGTTTGGGGGCCCCTGGGATAAGCAGTTCTTA.

Concerning this clonotype: Since no conserved phenylalanine or tryptophan closes the CDR3, a read error is the likely cause. The gene calls are TRBV14 and TRBJ1-1; D gene uncertain. CDR3 length: 12 residues. Between the trimmed V and J ends, which lost 6 bases and 6 bases, there was a span of 11 bases. Germline values: CDR1 SGHDN, CDR2 FVKESK. This CDR3 reads CASSHDRAEAFS. CDR3 bases: TGTGCCAGCAGTCATGACCGGGCTGAAGCTTTCTCT.

This clonotype came up many times. The V call is TRBV5-4, the J call TRBJ2-7; D possibly corresponds to TRBD1 (6 bases). The CDR3 has 15 residues. The germline gives CDR1 SGHNT, CDR2 YYREEE (reference sequence). V was clipped by 4 bases and J by 1 base, with 15 bases between them. CDR3 protein: CASSPETGSSYEQYF. CDR3 coding DNA: TGTGCCAGCAGCCCAGAGACAGGATCATCCTACGAGCAGTACTTC.

Points on this clonotype: The conserved final phenylalanine or tryptophan is absent from the CDR3, which likely points to a read error. The chain combines TRBV5-4 with TRBJ1-1; no clear D gene. The CDR3 contains 15 residues. Germline V gene sequence: CDR1 SGHNT, CDR2 YYREEE (reference sequence). Trimming removed 4 bases from V and 7 bases from J, with 20 bases in between. CDR3 protein: CASSALTRGRVEAFS. CDR3 DNA: TGTGCCAGCAGCGCCCTGACACGGGGAAGGGTTGAAGCTTTCTCT.

To note about this clonotype: The final CDR3 position lacks the conserved phenylalanine or tryptophan, pointing to a likely read error. The DNA is left out, because the CDR3 cannot be placed on it with certainty; the CDR3 is given as TCRdb lists it. The chain employs TRBV11-2 and TRBJ2-1; the D call in the table, TRBD2, was not verified against the DNA. Germline CDR1 and CDR2: SGHAT and FQNNGV. Counting both end residues, the CDR3 totals 16 amino acids. The CDR3 spells CAGSLDIGLAMGERFL.

In regard to this clonotype: At one boundary the junction diverges from the germline segment, which might be a read error. The chain employs TRBV10-1 and TRBJ1-3; D is unresolved. The germline V gene has CDR1 WNHNN and CDR2 SYGVQD (reference sequence). The CDR3 loop spans 15 amino acids. CDR3 nucleotide sequence: TGCGCCAGCAGTGAGTCAACGGGAACTGGAAACGCCATATATTTT. Residues: CASSESTGTGNAIYF.

This clonotype was recorded a few times. The junction departs from the called germline gene at one end, perhaps through a read error. The chain uses TRBV11-3 and TRBJ2-1, with 8 bases fitting TRBD1. Germline V CDR1 and CDR2: SGHNT, YENEEA. This CDR3 has 14 residues. CDR3 amino acids: CTSSLSGGPNEQFF. As DNA, the CDR3 is TGTACCAGCAGTTTATCAGGGGGCCCCAATGAGCAGTTCTTC.

As regards this clonotype: This sequence may be a read error, since a much larger clone differs from it by one base. The chain carries TRBV19 and TRBJ1-5; D perhaps matches TRBD1 (5 bases). In germline, CDR1 is LNHDA, CDR2 SQIVND (reference sequence). This CDR3 contains 14 residues. The CDR3 bases are TGTGCCGGTAGCCCGACAGTAAGCAATCAGCCCCAGCATTTT. Amino acid sequence: CAGSPTVSNQPQHF.

In the case of this clonotype: An end of the junction does not agree with germline; a read error may underlie this. The chain links TRBV6-1 to TRBJ2-3; 7 positions match TRBD2. CDR1 MNHNS and CDR2 SASEGT come from the germline V gene. The CDR3 length is 18 residues. The CDR3 reads CAISEPASGPYSTDTQYF. The CDR3 coding sequence is TGTGCCATCAGTGAACCAGCTAGCGGCCCGTATAGCACGGATACGCAGTATTTT.

The chain joins TRBV29-1 to TRBJ1-2; D is ambiguous. The CDR3 totals 12 residues. CDR1 is SQVTM and CDR2 is ANQGSEA in the germline V gene. The CDR3 loop is CSVLHDNAGYTF. CDR3 sequence (DNA): TGCAGTGTTCTCCATGACAATGCTGGCTACACCTTC.

This clonotype counts as medium-sized. J is TRBJ2-4 and V is TRBV4-1, with 10 bases that match TRBD2. This CDR3 has 18 amino acids. The V segment lost 2 bases and the J segment 1 base; nucleotides outside the gene matches: 8. Germline values: CDR1 MGHRA, CDR2 YSYEKL. The CDR3 is CASSQIPGTSAAKNIQYF. The CDR3 DNA follows: TGCGCCAGCAGCCAAATTCCCGGGACTAGCGCCGCCAAAAACATTCAGTACTTC.

The table lists this clonotype with a few counts. One base away lies a much larger clone, so this may be a sequencing read error. The CDR3 carries no conserved terminal phenylalanine or tryptophan, so it likely arises from a read error. The genes are TRBV7-9 and TRBJ2-1; D possibly corresponds to TRBD1 (5 bases). Germline V CDR1 and CDR2: SEHNR, FQNEAQ (reference sequence). The CDR3 consists of 12 residues. Trimming stripped 4 bases from V and 9 bases from J, with 10 bases between. CDR3 in amino acids: CASSSQGGEQFL. In DNA, the CDR3 is TGTGCCAGCAGCTCCCAGGGTGGTGAGCAGTTCCTC.